A selection of T cell receptor beta chains follows, all from one sample in a study of T cells in Graves' hyperthyroidism and ophthalmopathy. TCRdb fed the multiplex PCR reads into MiXCR, producing one record per CDR3 protein. The sample lists about 700,000 distinct CDR3 sequences, 12% to 15% occurring once. The sequenced sample was blood. The receptor source for this set is a woman under 30 with Graves' hyperthyroidism. Each CDR3 is given with its conserved first and last residue. A D gene is named only where the DNA matches it firmly. The size field is filled for only some rows; it gives once, few, many or a size class.

clone_size: many; j_call: TRBJ2-4; d_call: -; v_call: TRBV2; cdr3_nt: TGTGCCAGCAGTGCCCAGGGATTGGTCAAAAACATTCAGTACTTC; cdr3_aa: CASSAQGLVKNIQYF
clone_size: many; j_call: TRBJ1-2; d_call: TRBD1; v_call: TRBV18; cdr3_nt: TGTGCCAGCTCACCACGCGGACAGGGATTGAACAATGGCTACACCTTC; cdr3_aa: CASSPRGQGLNNGYTF
clone_size: once; j_call: TRBJ1-2; d_call: TRBD1; v_call: TRBV4-1; cdr3_nt: TGCGCCAGCAGCCACAGACCCCGGGACAGGGGCTATGGCTACACCTTC; cdr3_aa: CASSHRPRDRGYGYTF
clone_size: many; j_call: TRBJ1-1; d_call: -; v_call: TRBV28; cdr3_nt: TGTGCCAGCAGTGTCCGACAGGCTGAAGCTTTCTTT; cdr3_aa: CASSVRQAEAFF
clone_size: -; j_call: TRBJ1-1; d_call: TRBD1; v_call: TRBV19; cdr3_nt: TGTGCCAGCCTGCAGGGGGTTGCAGCTTTCTTT; cdr3_aa: CASLQGVAAFF
clone_size: few; j_call: TRBJ1-2; d_call: -; v_call: TRBV6-5; cdr3_nt: TGTGCCAGCAGTTACACGGACGGGGGAGATGGCTACACCTTC; cdr3_aa: CASSYTDGGDGYTF
clone_size: many; j_call: TRBJ2-1; d_call: TRBD1; v_call: TRBV11-3; cdr3_nt: TGTGCCAGCAGCTTAGATCTGGGGACAGGGTCAAATGAGCAGTTCTTC; cdr3_aa: CASSLDLGTGSNEQFF
clone_size: -; j_call: TRBJ1-1; d_call: -; v_call: TRBV19; cdr3_nt: TGTGCCAGTAGTACCCGGACGGGCGACACTGAAGCTTTCTTT; cdr3_aa: CASSTRTGDTEAFF
clone_size: many; j_call: TRBJ2-7; d_call: -; v_call: TRBV20-1; cdr3_nt: TGCAGTGCTGAGACCGGGACCGCCTACGAGCAGTACTTC; cdr3_aa: CSAETGTAYEQYF
clone_size: -; j_call: TRBJ1-4; d_call: -; v_call: TRBV29-1; cdr3_nt: TGCAGCGTTGTCGTGTCAGGGAACGAAAAACTGTTTTTT; cdr3_aa: CSVVVSGNEKLFF
clone_size: -; j_call: TRBJ1-4; d_call: -; v_call: TRBV4-1; cdr3_nt: TGCGCCAGCAGCCCAATGGGTACACGGAATGAAAAACTGTTTTTT; cdr3_aa: CASSPMGTRNEKLFF
clone_size: many; j_call: TRBJ1-2; d_call: -; v_call: TRBV11-2; cdr3_nt: TGTGCCAGCACGGGACGGGGAGCATATGGCTACACCTTC; cdr3_aa: CASTGRGAYGYTF
clone_size: many; j_call: TRBJ2-7; d_call: -; v_call: TRBV7-2; cdr3_nt: TGTGCCAGCAGGAGAGGGCCAAGCTCCTACGAGCAGTACTTC; cdr3_aa: CASRRGPSSYEQYF
clone_size: -; j_call: TRBJ2-2; d_call: -; v_call: TRBV7-9; cdr3_nt: TGTGCCAGCAGCTTTACCCCCGGGGAGCTGTTTTTT; cdr3_aa: CASSFTPGELFF
clone_size: many; j_call: TRBJ2-1; d_call: -; v_call: TRBV24-1; cdr3_nt: TGTGCCACCAGTGAATACCCCCGGGACCTCTACAATGAGCAGTTCTTC; cdr3_aa: CATSEYPRDLYNEQFF
clone_size: many; j_call: TRBJ2-3; d_call: -; v_call: TRBV11-2; cdr3_nt: TGTGCCAGCGGCCGACAGGTAACAGATACGCAGTATTTT; cdr3_aa: CASGRQVTDTQYF
clone_size: -; j_call: TRBJ2-7; d_call: -; v_call: TRBV6-1; cdr3_nt: TGTGCCGGAGGAACCCGAGGCCCGTACGAGCAGTACTTC; cdr3_aa: CAGGTRGPYEQYF
clone_size: many; j_call: TRBJ2-1; d_call: TRBD1; v_call: TRBV12-3/TRBV12-4; cdr3_nt: TGTGCCAGCAGTTTCGGACAGGGGGATATGTACAATGAGCAGTTCTTC; cdr3_aa: CASSFGQGDMYNEQFF